This is a list of T cell receptor beta chains from one sample in a study of cytomegalovirus exposure and HLA in healthy donors. Assay used: immunoSEQ multiplex PCR; TCRdb lists only in-frame clones, some missing. Of 100,000 to 150,000 clones in the sample, roughly 86% were seen once. The specimen sequenced was PBMCs. These receptors were obtained from a man aged 25 to 40 in good health and CMV-seronegative. CDR3s include the opening cysteine and the closing phenylalanine or tryptophan. The D gene is left open where the match is weak. Some rows have no size entry. The others give once, few or many, or a class for an expanded clone.

CDR3nt,CDR3aa,len,abundance,j_gene,v_gene,d_gene
TGTGCCAGCAGCCCCAGGTTCATGACAGGACTCTCTGGAAACACCATATATTTT,CASSPRFMTGLSGNTIYF,18,-,TRBJ1-3,TRBV14,-
TGTGCCAGCAGCCCCGGACTAGCGGGGCTAGGCTCGAAGACCCAGTACTTC,CASSPGLAGLGSKTQYF,17,-,TRBJ2-5,TRBV2,TRBD2
TGTGCCAGCAGCTGGGCCGGACAGATTGGCACCGGGGAGCTGTTTTTT,CASSWAGQIGTGELFF,16,-,TRBJ2-2,TRBV11-2,-
TGTGCCAGCAGTTTCGGATCCAGCGCTGAGCAGTTCTTC,CASSFGSSAEQFF,13,-,TRBJ2-1,TRBV28,-
TGTGCCAGCAGCCCGCTCGGGACAGGGGTTGAAGCTTTCTTT,CASSPLGTGVEAFF,14,-,TRBJ1-1,TRBV5-4,TRBD1
TGTGCCAGCAGTTACTCCCTAGCCTATGAGCAGTTCTTC,CASSYSLAYEQFF,13,-,TRBJ2-1,TRBV6-6,-
TGTGCCAGCAGCTCCCGGACTAGCGGGCCCTACAATGAGCAGTTCTTC,CASSSRTSGPYNEQFF,16,-,TRBJ2-1,TRBV7-9,TRBD2
TGTGCCAGCAGCTTAAGTACCTCCGGGACAGAAGCTTTCTTT,CASSLSTSGTEAFF,14,-,TRBJ1-1,TRBV7-9,-
TGTGGACACGCGCGGGGAGAGACCCAGTACTTC,CGHARGETQYF,11,-,TRBJ2-5,TRBV15,-
TGTGCCAGCAGCGCCCATATAGGAGGGGCGGCCACTGAAGCTTTCTTT,CASSAHIGGAATEAFF,16,-,TRBJ1-1,TRBV9,-
TGTGCCAGCAGTGGTACAGCATCGAGCGAGCAGTACTTC,CASSGTASSEQYF,13,few,TRBJ2-7,TRBV6-4,-
TGTGCCAGCAGCCAAACAGATACGCAGTATTTT,CASSQTDTQYF,11,-,TRBJ2-3,TRBV7-9,-
TGTGCCAGCAGCTCTGGAGCGGTATCAGCTTTCTTT,CASSSGAVSAFF,12,-,TRBJ1-1,TRBV7-2,-
TGTGCTAGTGTCCAAGCCGGGACAGGGAGCTTCGAGCAGTACTTC,CASVQAGTGSFEQYF,15,-,TRBJ2-7,TRBV12-5,TRBD1
TGTGCCAGCAGCTCCTTGGGCTCTGATGGCTACACCTTC,CASSSLGSDGYTF,13,-,TRBJ1-2,TRBV11-2,-
TGTGCCAGCAGCTTAGTGGGACAGGGGATAAACGAGCAGTACTTC,CASSLVGQGINEQYF,15,-,TRBJ2-7,TRBV7-9,TRBD1
TGTGCCAGCAGTTCCGGGACAGGGCGAAACACTGAAGCTTTCTTT,CASSSGTGRNTEAFF,15,-,TRBJ1-1,TRBV6-5,TRBD1
TGTGCCAGTACTACAGGGAACACTGAAGCTTTCTTT,CASTTGNTEAFF,12,-,TRBJ1-1,TRBV25-1,-
TGTGCCATCCGACAGTCAGGGACCCAGTACTTC,CAIRQSGTQYF,11,-,TRBJ2-5,TRBV2,-
TGTGCCAGCAGCTTAGAGCGGAACACTGAAGCTTTCTTT,CASSLERNTEAFF,13,-,TRBJ1-1,TRBV11-2,-
TGTGCCTGGAGTGTAACTTTGAGGGATGAGCAGTTCTTC,CAWSVTLRDEQFF,13,-,TRBJ2-1,TRBV30,-
TGTGCCAGCAGCTTAGAGGGGGAGTACACTGAAGCTTTCTTT,CASSLEGEYTEAFF,14,-,TRBJ1-1,TRBV7-9,-
TGTGCCAGCAGTTTAGTACAGGGCTTATCCTATGGCTACACCTTC,CASSLVQGLSYGYTF,15,-,TRBJ1-2,TRBV27,-
TGTGCCAGCAGGAGAGACAGGGGTAGCAATCAGCCCCAGCATTTT,CASRRDRGSNQPQHF,15,-,TRBJ1-5,TRBV2,TRBD1
TGCGCCAGCAGCTTGGTTACAGGGGGAATTACCTACGAGCAGTACTTC,CASSLVTGGITYEQYF,16,-,TRBJ2-7,TRBV5-1,TRBD1
TGTGCCAGCAGCGTAGGACTAGCCTCAACATACGAGCAGTACTTC,CASSVGLASTYEQYF,15,-,TRBJ2-7,TRBV9,TRBD2